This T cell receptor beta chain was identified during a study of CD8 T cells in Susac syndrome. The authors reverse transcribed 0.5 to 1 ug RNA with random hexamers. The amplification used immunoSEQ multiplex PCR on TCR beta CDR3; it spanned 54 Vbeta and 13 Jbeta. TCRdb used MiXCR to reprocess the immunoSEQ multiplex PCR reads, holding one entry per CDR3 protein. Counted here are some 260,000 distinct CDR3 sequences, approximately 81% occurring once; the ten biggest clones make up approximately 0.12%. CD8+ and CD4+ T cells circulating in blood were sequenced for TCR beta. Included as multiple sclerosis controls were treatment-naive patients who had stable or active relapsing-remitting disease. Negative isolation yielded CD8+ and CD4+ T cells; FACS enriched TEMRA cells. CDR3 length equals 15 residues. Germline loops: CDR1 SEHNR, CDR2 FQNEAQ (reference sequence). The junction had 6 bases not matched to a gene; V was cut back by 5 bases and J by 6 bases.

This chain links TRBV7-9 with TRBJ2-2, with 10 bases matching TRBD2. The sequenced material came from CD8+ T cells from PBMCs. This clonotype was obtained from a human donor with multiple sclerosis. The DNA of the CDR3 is TGTGCCAGCAGCCTAATAGGACTAGCGGCCGGGGAGCTGTTTTTT. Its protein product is CASSLIGLAAGELFF.